This T cell receptor (beta chain) was observed in a study of T cells expressing NK-cell markers (dated by TCRdb to about 2020). General notes on the study: TCR beta-chain repertoires were profiled in sorted CD3+CD56+NKG2C+, CD3+CD56+NKG2C- and CD3+CD56-NKG2C+ T-cell subsets from about 8 donors. All eight donors whose samples were sequenced were randomly selected healthy volunteers, three of them men and five women. Sequencing of the libraries produced 2 x 150 bp reads on Illumina HiSeq 2000/2500, MiSeq or NextSeq. Among the eight sequenced donors, seven were HCMV-seropositive and one was HCMV-seronegative. General conclusions and limits of the study: Whether the expanded NKG2C-expressing T cell clones were specific for HCMV antigens was left unclear. In six donors, the dominant CD3+CD56+NKG2C+ clonotypes were among the top 10 CD8+ clonotypes and accounted for about 1.0-7.5% of CD8+ T cells. Those dominant clonotypes were again the most abundant among CD3+CD56-NKG2C+ cells in a few donors, at about 25-65%.

Taken from cysteine to phenylalanine, the CDR3 has 11 residues. Nucleotide data are not available. The CDR1 and CDR2 encoded by the germline V gene (reference sequence) are DFQATT and SNEGSKA. Comments on this clonotype: The antigen it recognizes is unknown.

A commercial ELISA kit detecting HCMV-specific IgG in serum was used to determine HCMV serostatus. Ficoll density gradient centrifugation was used to isolate peripheral blood mononuclear cells from blood. TCRdb names Illumina HiSeq 2000 as the instrument used. The TCR beta cDNA libraries were made using 5'RACE template switching, a step that added both a universal primer site and unique molecular identifiers. cDNA synthesis was primed from the TCR beta constant segment, followed by two successive PCR amplification steps. The authors processed their data as follows. MIGEC handled demultiplexing of the reads and grouping by UMI, while MiTCR was used to assemble and quantify clonotypes. To remove erroneous sequences, TCR cDNA sequences were retained only when supported by two or more reads. Downstream repertoire analysis used the tcR package, and clonotypes were matched across fractions by CDR3 nucleotide sequence plus V segment. Antigen specificity was annotated against VDJdb with VDJmatch, allowing one amino acid substitution in CDR3. With the reads reprocessed by TCRdb, a single entry stands for each CDR3 protein sequence and no DNA is reported. Here the V and J calls rest on TCRdb's processing, not on the authors' analysis. The table for this sample records some 460,000 distinct CDR3 sequences. About 1.5% of the sample rests with the top ten.

This chain joins TRBV20-1 to TRBJ2-1; TCRdb's D call of TRBD1 is untestable without DNA. The clonotype comes from a woman aged 45-59 years in good health. Donor details come from another sample of the same person, matched by shared clones. Sequencing used blood T cells: a sorted CD56 or NKG2C T cell subset, CD4+ or CD8+ T cells, or bulk PBMC T cells (not recorded which). The CDR3 corresponds to CSAIDRGFEFF.